This T cell receptor (beta chain) was sequenced in a study of blood T cell repertoires in COVID-19. Study in general: Samples of COVID-19 (acute and convalescent) were obtained from the United States, Italy and Spain. PBMCs, B-cell-depleted T cells, or T cells were the source of the cDNA or gDNA that made up the material.

Germline V gives CDR1 SGHNT, CDR2 YYREEE (reference sequence). CDR3 length: 13 residues. V was pared by 0 bases and J by 1 base, with 4 bases between. Per the original methods: Nucleated cell counts were estimated from reference gene primer amplification. This table comes from immunoSEQ multiplex PCR, and its TCRdb copy is limited to in-frame clones, with some not included. V, J and clone size are taken as reported in that table, and D and trimming were inferred from the DNA itself. Seen here are approximately 160,000 clones, 70% to 90% observed once, and the top ten hold less than 9%. This rearrangement joins TRBV5-4 to TRBJ1-1; D is unclear. Sequenced input: peripheral blood. The clonotype was recovered from a man aged 40-49 years who had recovered from COVID-19. As DNA, the CDR3 is TGTGCCAGCAGCTTGGTTCGGAACACTGAAGCTTTCTTT. Amino acids: CASSLVRNTEAFF.